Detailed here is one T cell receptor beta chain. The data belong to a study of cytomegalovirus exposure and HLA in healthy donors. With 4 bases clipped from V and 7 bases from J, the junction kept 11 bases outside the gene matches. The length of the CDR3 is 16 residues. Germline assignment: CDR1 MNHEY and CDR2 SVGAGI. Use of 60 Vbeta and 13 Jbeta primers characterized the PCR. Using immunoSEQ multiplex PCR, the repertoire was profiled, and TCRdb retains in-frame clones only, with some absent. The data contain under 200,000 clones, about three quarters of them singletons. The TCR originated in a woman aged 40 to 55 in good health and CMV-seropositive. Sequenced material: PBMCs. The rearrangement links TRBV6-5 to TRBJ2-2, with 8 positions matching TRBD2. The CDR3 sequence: CASSFGGAPDIGELFF. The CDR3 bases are TGTGCCAGCAGTTTCGGGGGGGCGCCCGATATCGGGGAGCTGTTTTTT.